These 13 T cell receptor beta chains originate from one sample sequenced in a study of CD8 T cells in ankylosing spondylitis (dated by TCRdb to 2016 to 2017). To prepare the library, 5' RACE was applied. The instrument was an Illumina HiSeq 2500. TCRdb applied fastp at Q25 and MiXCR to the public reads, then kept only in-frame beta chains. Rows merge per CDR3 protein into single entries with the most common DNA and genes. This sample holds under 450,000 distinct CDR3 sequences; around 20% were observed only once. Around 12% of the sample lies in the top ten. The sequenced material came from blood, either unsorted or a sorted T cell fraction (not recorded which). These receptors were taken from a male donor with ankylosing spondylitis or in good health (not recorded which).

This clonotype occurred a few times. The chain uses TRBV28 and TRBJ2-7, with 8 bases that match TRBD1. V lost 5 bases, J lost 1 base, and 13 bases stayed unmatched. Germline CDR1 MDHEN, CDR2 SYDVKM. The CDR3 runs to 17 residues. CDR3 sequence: CASSPSLRTGRSYEQYF. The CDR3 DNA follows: TGTGCCAGCAGTCCCTCCCTCAGGACAGGGCGGTCCTACGAGCAGTACTTC.

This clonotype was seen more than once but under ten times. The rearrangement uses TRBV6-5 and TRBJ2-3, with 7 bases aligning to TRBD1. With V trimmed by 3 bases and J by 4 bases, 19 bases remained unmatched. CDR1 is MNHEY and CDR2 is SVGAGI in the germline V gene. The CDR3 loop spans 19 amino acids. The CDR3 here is CASSYTFEGALPLADTQYF. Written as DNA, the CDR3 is TGTGCCAGCAGTTATACCTTTGAGGGGGCTCTCCCCCTCGCAGATACGCAGTATTTT.

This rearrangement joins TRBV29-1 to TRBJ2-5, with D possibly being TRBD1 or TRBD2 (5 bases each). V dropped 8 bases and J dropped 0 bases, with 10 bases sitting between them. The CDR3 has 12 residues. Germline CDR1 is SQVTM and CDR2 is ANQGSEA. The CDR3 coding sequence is TGCAGCTCCGTGGGGGACCAAGAGACCCAGTACTTC. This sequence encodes CSSVGDQETQYF.

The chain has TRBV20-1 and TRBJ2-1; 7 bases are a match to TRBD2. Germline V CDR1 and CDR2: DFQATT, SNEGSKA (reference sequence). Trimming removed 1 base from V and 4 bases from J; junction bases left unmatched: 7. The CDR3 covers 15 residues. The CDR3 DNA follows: TGCAGTGCTAGAGGCGGGGTAGCGGGTTACAATGAGCAGTTCTTC. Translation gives CSARGGVAGYNEQFF.

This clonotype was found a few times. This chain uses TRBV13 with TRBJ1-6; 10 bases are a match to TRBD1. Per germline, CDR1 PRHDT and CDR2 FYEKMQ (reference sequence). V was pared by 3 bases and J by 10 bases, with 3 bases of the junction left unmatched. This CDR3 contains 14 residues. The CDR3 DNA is TGTGCCAGCAGCTTTAGGACAGGGGGGTCACCCCTCCACTTT. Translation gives CASSFRTGGSPLHF.

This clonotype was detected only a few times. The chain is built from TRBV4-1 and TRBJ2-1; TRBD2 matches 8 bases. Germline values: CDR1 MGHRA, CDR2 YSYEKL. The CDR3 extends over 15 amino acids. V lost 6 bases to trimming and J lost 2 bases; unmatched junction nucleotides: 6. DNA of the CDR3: TGCGCCAGCAGGGTAAGCGGGGGTCCCTACAATGAGCAGTTCTTC. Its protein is CASRVSGGPYNEQFF.

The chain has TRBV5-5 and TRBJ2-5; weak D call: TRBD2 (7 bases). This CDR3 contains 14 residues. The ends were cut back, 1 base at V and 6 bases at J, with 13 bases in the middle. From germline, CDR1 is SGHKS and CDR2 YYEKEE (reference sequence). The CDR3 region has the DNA TGTGCCAGCAGCTTGCCGGGGGGCTTGAAGACCCAGTACTTC. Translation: CASSLPGGLKTQYF.

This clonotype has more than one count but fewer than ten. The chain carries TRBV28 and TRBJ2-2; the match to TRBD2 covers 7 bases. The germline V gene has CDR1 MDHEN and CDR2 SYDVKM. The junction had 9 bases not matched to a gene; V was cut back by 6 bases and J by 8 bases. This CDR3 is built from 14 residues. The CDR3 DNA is TGTGCCAGCAGCCCCAGGGAGGGCTGGGGGGAGCTGTTTTTT. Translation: CASSPREGWGELFF.

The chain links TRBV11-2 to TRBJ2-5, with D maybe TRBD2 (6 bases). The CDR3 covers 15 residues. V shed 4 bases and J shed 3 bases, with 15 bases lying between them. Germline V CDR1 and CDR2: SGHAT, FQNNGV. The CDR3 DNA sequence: TGTGCCAGCAGCTCCACCACGGTAGCGGAAGAGACCCAGTACTTC. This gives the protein CASSSTTVAEETQYF.

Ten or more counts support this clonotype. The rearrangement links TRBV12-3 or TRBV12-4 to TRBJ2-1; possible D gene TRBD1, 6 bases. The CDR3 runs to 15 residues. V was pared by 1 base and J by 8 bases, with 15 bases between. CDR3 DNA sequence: TGTGCCAGCAGTTTAGTAGGAACCCCAGGGGATGAGCAGTTCTTC. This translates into CASSLVGTPGDEQFF.

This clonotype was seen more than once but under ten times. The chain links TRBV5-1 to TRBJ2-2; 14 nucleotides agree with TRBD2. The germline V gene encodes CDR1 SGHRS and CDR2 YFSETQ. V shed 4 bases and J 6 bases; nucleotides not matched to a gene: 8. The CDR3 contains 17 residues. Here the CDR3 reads CASSPDPTSGGAGELFF. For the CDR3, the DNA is TGCGCCAGCAGCCCCGATCCGACTAGCGGGGGGGCCGGGGAGCTGTTTTTT.

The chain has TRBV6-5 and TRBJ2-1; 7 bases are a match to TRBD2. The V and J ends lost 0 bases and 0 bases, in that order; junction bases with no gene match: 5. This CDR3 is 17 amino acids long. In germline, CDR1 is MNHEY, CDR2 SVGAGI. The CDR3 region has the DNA TGTGCCAGCAGTTACTCTCCAGCGGGGAGCTCCTACAATGAGCAGTTCTTC. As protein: CASSYSPAGSSYNEQFF.

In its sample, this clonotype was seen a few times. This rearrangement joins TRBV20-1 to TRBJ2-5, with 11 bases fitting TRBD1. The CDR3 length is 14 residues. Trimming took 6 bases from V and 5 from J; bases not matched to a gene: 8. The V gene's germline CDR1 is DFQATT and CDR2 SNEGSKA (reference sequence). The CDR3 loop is CSAIGQGASETQYF. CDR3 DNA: TGCAGTGCCATCGGACAGGGGGCTTCGGAGACCCAGTACTTC.